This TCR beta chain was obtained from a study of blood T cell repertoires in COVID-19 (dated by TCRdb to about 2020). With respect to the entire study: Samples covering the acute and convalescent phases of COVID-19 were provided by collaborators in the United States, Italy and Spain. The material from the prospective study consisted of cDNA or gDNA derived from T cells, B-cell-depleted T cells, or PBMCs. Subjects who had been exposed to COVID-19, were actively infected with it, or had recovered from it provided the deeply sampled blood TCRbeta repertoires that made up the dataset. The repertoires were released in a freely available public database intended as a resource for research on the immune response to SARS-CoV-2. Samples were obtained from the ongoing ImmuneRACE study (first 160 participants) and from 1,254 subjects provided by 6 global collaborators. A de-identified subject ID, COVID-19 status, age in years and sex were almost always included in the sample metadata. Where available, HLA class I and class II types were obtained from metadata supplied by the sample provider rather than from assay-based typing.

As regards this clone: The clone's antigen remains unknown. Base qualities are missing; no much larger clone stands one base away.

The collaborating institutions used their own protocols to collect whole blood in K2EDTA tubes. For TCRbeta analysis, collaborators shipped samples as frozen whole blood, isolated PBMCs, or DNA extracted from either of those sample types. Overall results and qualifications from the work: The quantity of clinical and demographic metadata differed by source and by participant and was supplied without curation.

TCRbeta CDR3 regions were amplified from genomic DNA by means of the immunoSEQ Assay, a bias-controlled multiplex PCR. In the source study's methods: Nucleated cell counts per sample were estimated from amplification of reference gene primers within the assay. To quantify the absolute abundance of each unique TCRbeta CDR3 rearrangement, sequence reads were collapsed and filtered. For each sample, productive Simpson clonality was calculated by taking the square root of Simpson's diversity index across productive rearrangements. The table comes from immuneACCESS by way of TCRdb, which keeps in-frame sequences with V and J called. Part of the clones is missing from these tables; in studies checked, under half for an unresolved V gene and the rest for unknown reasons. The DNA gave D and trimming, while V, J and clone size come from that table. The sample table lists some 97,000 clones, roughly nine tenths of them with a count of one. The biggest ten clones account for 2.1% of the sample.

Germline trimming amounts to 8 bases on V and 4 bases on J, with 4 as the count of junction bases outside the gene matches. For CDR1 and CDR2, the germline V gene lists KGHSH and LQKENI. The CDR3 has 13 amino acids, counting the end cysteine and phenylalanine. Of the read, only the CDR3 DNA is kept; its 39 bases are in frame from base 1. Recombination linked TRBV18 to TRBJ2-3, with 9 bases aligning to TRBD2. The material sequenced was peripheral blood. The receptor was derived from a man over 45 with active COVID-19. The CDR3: CASAGLAPDTQYF. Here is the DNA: TGTGCCAGCGCGGGACTAGCTCCAGATACGCAGTATTTT.